This T cell receptor beta chain derives from a study of OX40 agonist ivuxolimab in advanced cancers. Turning to the study itself: A male proportion of approximately 83% was recorded, with mean age approximately 64 years and range roughly 23 to 79.

Study-wide results and caveats: There were, on average, more expanded clones in CD8+ T cells than in CD4+. Relatively little clonal expansion, among the lowest observed, appeared in partial responders at 0.1-3.0 mg/kg.

As for this clone: Its antigen is unidentified.

The germline V gene encodes CDR1 SGHDT and CDR2 YYEEEE. The V end was cut by 0 bases, the J end by 8 bases, with 5 bases between. This CDR3 spans 12 amino acids. Assay: immunoSEQ multiplex PCR; the TCRdb copy retains only in-frame clones and omits some. The profile shows 35,000 to 45,000 clones, more than 80% of them singletons. This sequence joins TRBV5-6 and TRBJ2-2; D unresolved. The sequencing used CD4+ or CD8+ T cells sorted from blood, collected in a trial of the OX40 agonist ivuxolimab. This receptor was taken from an adult with an advanced solid tumor such as melanoma, head and neck, liver or kidney cancer. The CDR3 region is CASSLVHGELFF. DNA for the CDR3: TGTGCCAGCAGCTTGGTCCATGGGGAGCTGTTTTTT.